These 22 T cell receptor beta chains were sequenced from one sample in a study of blood T cell repertoires in COVID-19. Clones were read by immunoSEQ multiplex PCR, and TCRdb kept only the in-frame ones, dropping some. The sample lists around 280,000 clones, roughly nine tenths seen once, with roughly 6.2% in the top ten. The sample comprised PBMCs or T cells enriched from blood (not recorded which). These receptors were obtained from a woman between 40 and 55 years old who had recovered from COVID-19.

The genes are TRBV5-8 and TRBJ1-5; no firm D call. Germline V gene data show CDR1 as SGHTS and CDR2 as YDEGEE. The V end lost 4 bases, the J end lost 5 bases, and 19 bases lay between the germline ends. The length of the CDR3 is 16 residues. CDR3 region: CASSRGRPTRDQPQHF. DNA of the CDR3: TGTGCCAGCAGCCGCGGGCGGCCAACGAGGGATCAGCCCCAGCATTTT.

V and J are TRBV2 and TRBJ1-1, with 7 bases lining up with TRBD1. The trim removed 5 bases at V and 0 bases at J, leaving 9 bases unmatched. The CDR3 is made up of 16 amino acids. The germline V gene has CDR1 SNHLY and CDR2 FYNNEI. This CDR3 reads CASSRQQGGLNTEAFF. The CDR3 nucleotides are TGTGCCAGCAGTCGACAGCAAGGGGGCTTGAACACTGAAGCTTTCTTT.

The rearrangement links TRBV10-3 to TRBJ1-5; D possibly corresponds to TRBD1 (5 bases). The CDR3 has 13 amino acids. V lost 4 bases and J 12 bases, leaving 16 bases between the germline ends. CDR1 and CDR2 (germline): ENHRY, SYGVKD. The CDR3 loop is CAISATEGGDQHF. The CDR3 region has the DNA TGTGCCATCAGTGCCACAGAGGGAGGGGACCAGCATTTT.

This clone was seen a single time. The V call is TRBV10-3, the J call TRBJ2-7; unclear D gene. The CDR3 has 16 amino acids. Germline loops: CDR1 ENHRY, CDR2 SYGVKD. Trimming took off 3 bases at V and 9 bases at J, with 24 bases between the two ends. CDR3 residues: CAISDPFRQALSVQYF. CDR3 nucleotides: TGTGCCATCAGTGATCCTTTCCGCCAGGCCCTCTCGGTGCAGTACTTC.

The chain carries TRBV5-1 and TRBJ2-2; D gene unclear. The CDR3 runs 14 residues. Germline CDR1 reads SGHRS; CDR2 reads YFSETQ. The V end lost 5 bases, the J end lost 6 bases, and 14 bases lay between the germline ends. Here the CDR3 DNA reads TGCGCCAGCAGTTTTGAGGTAGCTTCCGGGGAGCTGTTTTTT. It is translated as CASSFEVASGELFF. The full variable domain, with the rest looked up from reference TRBV5-1 and TRBJ2-2, is KAGVTQTPRYLIKTRGQQVTLSCSPISGHRSVSWYQQTPGQGLQFLFEYFSETQRNKGNFPGRFSGRQFSNSRSEMNVSTLELGDSALYLCASSFEVASGELFFGEGSRLTVL.

The rearrangement links TRBV5-5 to TRBJ2-3, with a weak D call TRBD2 (5 bases). The CDR3 spans 13 residues. Trimming removed 5 bases at V and 4 bases at J, with 11 bases between. Germline assignment: CDR1 SGHKS and CDR2 YYEKEE (reference sequence). In nucleotides, the CDR3 is TGTGCCAGCAGACGAGGGAGTGCAGATACGCAGTATTTT. Protein product: CASRRGSADTQYF.

The chain links TRBV19 to TRBJ2-7; 9 positions agree with TRBD1. The J segment lost 5 bases and the V segment lost 7 bases, leaving 6 bases of the junction unmatched. The CDR3 has 13 amino acids. Looked up from germline, CDR1 is LNHDA and CDR2 is SQIVND (reference sequence). CDR3 loop: CASKGTGIHEQYF. The CDR3, as DNA: TGTGCCAGTAAAGGGACAGGGATCCACGAGCAGTACTTC.

With regard to this clone: The same CDR3 also results from other DNA sequences found in this sample. The chain is built from TRBV24-1 and TRBJ2-1, with D perhaps TRBD1 (5 bases). From germline, CDR1 is KGHDR and CDR2 SFDVKD. Deletions cut 3 bases from V and 4 bases from J, with 6 bases between. There are 13 residues in the CDR3. The CDR3 DNA reads TGTGCCACCAGTGATCCAGGGTACAATGAGCAGTTCTTC. It translates to CATSDPGYNEQFF.

The chain is built from TRBV5-1 and TRBJ2-7; D is unclear. This CDR3 is 14 amino acids long. Trimming shortened V by 7 bases and J by 3 bases, and 17 bases separated the two germline ends. Germline V CDR1 and CDR2: SGHRS, YFSETQ. The DNA for the CDR3 is TGCGCCAGCCGTATTGAGAGAGGTAACTACGAGCAGTACTTC. This gives the protein CASRIERGNYEQYF.

The chain couples TRBV7-3 to TRBJ2-3; D gene ambiguous. Looked up from germline, CDR1 is SGHTA and CDR2 is FQGTGA. Trimming stripped 2 bases from V and 0 bases from J, with 6 bases between. There are 14 residues in the CDR3. CDR3 sequence reads: CASSLHPSTDTQYF. The DNA for the CDR3 is TGTGCCAGCAGCTTACATCCAAGCACAGATACGCAGTATTTT.

This rearrangement joins TRBV28 to TRBJ2-7, with D maybe TRBD2 (5 bases). In germline, CDR1 is MDHEN, CDR2 SYDVKM. Trimming cost V 2 bases and J 2 bases, with 7 bases left between them. The CDR3 runs 13 residues. The DNA of the CDR3 is TGTGCCAGCAGTTTAGGGAGTACCTACGAGCAGTACTTC. Protein product: CASSLGSTYEQYF.

The V and J genes are TRBV30 and TRBJ2-5, with 14 bases fitting TRBD2. Germline values: CDR1 GTSNPN, CDR2 SVGIG (reference sequence). This CDR3 is built from 15 residues. Trimming removed 6 bases from V and 4 bases from J; junction bases left unmatched: 7. In DNA, the CDR3 is TGTGCCTGCCGACTAGCGGGAGGGCCTCGAGAGACCCAGTACTTC. Its translation is CACRLAGGPRETQYF.

The CDR3 protein is CASSGQRESLNEQFF. DNA for the CDR3: TGTGCCAGCAGTGGTCAGCGGGAGTCCCTCAATGAGCAGTTCTTC. The chain couples TRBV28 to TRBJ2-1; 8 bases align to TRBD2. Trimming took 5 bases from V and 6 from J; bases not matched to a gene: 9. The CDR3 consists of 15 residues. Germline loops: CDR1 MDHEN, CDR2 SYDVKM.

This clone was picked up one time. This sequence joins TRBV3-1 (or the pseudogene TRBV3-2) and TRBJ1-2, with 7 bases fitting TRBD1. The length of the CDR3 is 15 residues. The ends lost 1 base at V and 1 base at J; junction bases unmatched: 3. Germline CDR1 reads LGHDT; CDR2 reads YNNKEL (reference sequence). The CDR3 sequence is CASSQVGGNNYGYTF. The CDR3 region has the DNA TGTGCCAGCAGCCAAGTAGGGGGCAATAACTATGGCTACACCTTC.

The chain links TRBV10-3 to TRBJ2-1; D is unclear. The V gene's germline CDR1 is ENHRY and CDR2 SYGVKD. The CDR3 has 13 amino acids. V lost 4 bases to trimming and J lost 6 bases, with 10 bases between them. CDR3 in amino acids: CAISAHASNEQFF. The DNA for the CDR3 is TGTGCCATCAGTGCCCACGCGAGCAATGAGCAGTTCTTC.

The chain combines TRBV5-6 with TRBJ1-3; 9 nucleotides agree with TRBD1. V was pared by 3 bases and J by 5 bases, with 3 bases of the junction left unmatched. CDR3 size: 14 residues. Germline V gives CDR1 SGHDT, CDR2 YYEEEE. The CDR3 sequence: CASSSGQGRNTIYF. For the CDR3, the DNA is TGTGCCAGCAGCTCGGGACAGGGACGAAACACCATATATTTT.

The V and J genes are TRBV3-1 (or the pseudogene TRBV3-2) and TRBJ2-5, with 9 nucleotides matching TRBD2. Germline V gene data show CDR1 as LGHDT and CDR2 as YNNKEL (reference sequence). With V trimmed by 6 bases and J by 2 bases, 4 bases remained unmatched. The CDR3 totals 14 residues. CDR3: CASRVSGSQETQYF. The CDR3 nucleotides are TGTGCCAGCAGAGTTAGCGGGAGTCAAGAGACCCAGTACTTC.

This chain connects TRBV5-1 to TRBJ1-1; D perhaps matches TRBD1 (5 bases). Trimming stripped 4 bases from V and 1 base from J, with 8 bases between. Germline V gives CDR1 SGHRS, CDR2 YFSETQ. The CDR3 runs to 13 residues. The CDR3: CASSQGTNTEAFF. The CDR3 nucleotides read TGCGCCAGCAGCCAGGGAACGAACACTGAAGCTTTCTTT.

CDR3 residues: CASSPLQGTNEKLFF. CDR3 sequence (DNA): TGTGCCAGCAGCCCCCTACAGGGAACTAATGAAAAACTGTTTTTT. This chain joins TRBV27 and TRBJ1-4; possible D gene TRBD1, 6 bases. The CDR3 has 15 residues. CDR1 is MNHEY, CDR2 SMNVEV, per germline (reference sequence). V gave up 6 bases and J gave up 1 base, with 12 bases separating them.

The chain carries TRBV7-9 and TRBJ2-2; 11 bases are a match to TRBD2. V was clipped by 6 bases and J by 5 bases; unmatched bases: 8. The CDR3 covers 16 residues. The germline V gene encodes CDR1 SEHNR and CDR2 FQNEAQ (reference sequence). The CDR3 here is CASRLAGASGTGELFF. The CDR3, as DNA: TGTGCCAGCAGACTAGCGGGAGCGAGCGGGACCGGGGAGCTGTTTTTT. Using reference TRBV7-9 and TRBJ2-2 for the parts outside the CDR3, the full variable domain is DTGVSQNPRHKITKRGQNVTFRCDPISEHNRLYWYRQTLGQGPEFLTYFQNEAQLEKSRLLSDRFSAERPKGSFSTLEIQRTEQGDSAMYLCASRLAGASGTGELFFGEGSRLTVL.

The V gene is TRBV27, the J gene TRBJ1-4; D possibly corresponds to TRBD1 (6 bases). Germline CDR1 MNHEY, CDR2 SMNVEV (reference sequence). The V and J ends lost 5 bases and 5 bases respectively, with 9 bases between them. CDR3 length: 13 amino acids. For the CDR3, the DNA is TGTGCCAGCAGTCACGGACAGAATGAAAAACTGTTTTTT. This translates into CASSHGQNEKLFF.

This chain uses TRBV5-4 with TRBJ2-2, with 7 bases aligning to TRBD1. Germline V lookup: CDR1 SGHNT, CDR2 YYREEE (reference sequence). V shed 4 bases, J shed 4 bases, and the junction held 7 bases outside the gene matches. CDR3 size: 15 residues. CDR3 coding DNA: TGTGCCAGCAGCCCGGGACAGACATCCACCGGGGAGCTGTTTTTT. As protein: CASSPGQTSTGELFF.